This TCR beta chain was retrieved from a study of T cells in Graves' hyperthyroidism and ophthalmopathy. In patients aged 18 to 65, hyperthyroidism was newly diagnosed, with duration under 2 months. Researchers barred patients who had uncontrolled infection, other autoimmune disease, pregnancy or lactation. From under 12 ml of fresh peripheral blood, PBMCs were isolated. Of note for this clonotype: No antigen is known for it.

CDR3 length equals 15 residues. Germline assignment: CDR1 SGHRS and CDR2 YFSETQ. With 4 bases removed from V and 5 bases from J, the gap between germline ends came to 19 bases. Whole-study findings and limits: Blood also held most thyroid clonotypes expanded beyond 0.001.

Researchers amplified the TCR beta CDR3 regions from RNA transcripts. TCR CDR3 underwent first-round RT-PCR with the HTBI primer set. TCRdb fed the multiplex PCR reads into MiXCR, producing one record per CDR3 protein. Counted here are 350,000 or so distinct CDR3 sequences, about 20% occurring once; the ten biggest clones make up about 49%. The chain has TRBV5-1 and TRBJ2-7, with a weak D call TRBD2 (5 bases). This sequence originates from a woman aged 45-59 years with Graves' hyperthyroidism. The specimen sequenced was blood. Here the CDR3 reads CASSRSDGGPDEQYF. CDR3 DNA: TGCGCCAGCAGCCGGTCTGACGGAGGACCGGACGAGCAGTACTTC.